The rows below give T cell receptor beta chains drawn from one sample of a study of neurological immune-mediated disorders. Using its own MiXCR run on the 5' RACE reads, TCRdb lists one record per CDR3 protein. The sample yields 55,000 to 80,000 distinct CDR3 sequences, roughly 15% seen once. The specimen was PBMCs. The receptor source for this set is a female donor with HTLV-1-associated myelopathy (HAM/TSP). Both conserved end residues are part of each CDR3. D genes are given only for firm matches. Not every row has a clone size; where given, it reads once, few, many or a size class.

CASSSDHWNTEAFF	TGCGCCAGCAGTTCTGACCATTGGAACACTGAAGCTTTCTTT	NA	TRBV5-1	NA	TRBJ1-1
CASSLEGVQPQHF	TGTGCCAGCAGCTTAGAAGGGGTCCAGCCCCAGCATTTT	many	TRBV11-2	NA	TRBJ1-5
CASRLDRERETQYF	TGTGCCAGCAGGTTAGACAGGGAGAGGGAGACCCAGTACTTC	many	TRBV13	TRBD1	TRBJ2-5
CASRPGWGNNQPQHF	TGTGCCAGCAGGCCGGGATGGGGTAATAATCAGCCCCAGCATTTT	many	TRBV12-3/TRBV12-4	NA	TRBJ1-5
CASSLTGGGETQYF	TGCGCCAGCAGCTTGACAGGGGGAGGAGAGACCCAGTACTTC	many	TRBV5-1	TRBD1	TRBJ2-5
CASARETGSEFF	TGTGCTAGTGCCAGGGAGACCGGGAGTGAGTTCTTC	many	TRBV12-5	NA	TRBJ2-1
CVSSLVSPGELFF	TGTGTCAGCAGCTTAGTCAGTCCCGGGGAGCTGTTTTTT	NA	TRBV7-2	NA	TRBJ2-2
CASRPLAGGITDTQYF	TGTGCCAGCAGGCCACTAGCGGGGGGCATCACAGATACGCAGTATTTT	NA	TRBV7-6	TRBD2	TRBJ2-3
CASSFVGGNYNEQFF	TGTGCCAGCAGCTTCGTTGGTGGGAATTACAATGAGCAGTTCTTC	many	TRBV7-9	NA	TRBJ2-1
CASSTSGSTNEQFF	TGTGCCAGCAGCACGTCCGGGTCTACGAATGAGCAGTTCTTC	many	TRBV7-9	NA	TRBJ2-1
CASSPFVSGFSNTGELFF	TGCGCCAGCAGCCCTTTCGTTAGCGGATTCTCGAACACCGGGGAGCTGTTTTTT	many	TRBV5-1	NA	TRBJ2-2
CASSFLPRGRDGYEQYF	TGTGCCAGCAGTTTCCTGCCTCGAGGCAGGGACGGGTACGAGCAGTACTTC	many	TRBV12-3/TRBV12-4	NA	TRBJ2-7
CAISDSDGYYEQYF	TGTGCCATCAGTGATTCGGACGGATACTACGAGCAGTACTTC	many	TRBV10-3	NA	TRBJ2-7
CASSLSIEDPTDTQYF	TGTGCCAGCAGTTTATCGATTGAGGACCCTACAGATACGCAGTATTTT	NA	TRBV27	NA	TRBJ2-3
CASSAYPPRRAYEQYF	TGTGCCAGCAGCGCTTACCCGCCCCGACGGGCCTACGAGCAGTACTTC	many	TRBV9	NA	TRBJ2-7
CASSFGKVNTEAFF	TGCGCCAGCAGCTTTGGAAAGGTGAACACTGAAGCTTTCTTT	many	TRBV5-1	NA	TRBJ1-1
CASSQETGPNYEQYF	TGCGCCAGCAGCCAAGAGACAGGGCCAAACTACGAGCAGTACTTC	many	TRBV4-1	TRBD1	TRBJ2-7
CASSLGSVYEQYF	TGTGCCAGCAGCTTGGGGTCGGTATACGAGCAGTACTTC	many	TRBV5-6	NA	TRBJ2-7
CSASPIIMQGYEQYF	TGCAGTGCTAGCCCCATTATAATGCAGGGATACGAGCAGTACTTC	NA	TRBV20-1	NA	TRBJ2-7
CASAEQGEQETQYF	TGCGCCAGCGCTGAGCAGGGGGAACAAGAGACCCAGTACTTC	many	TRBV5-1	TRBD1	TRBJ2-5
CASSGRDREPHTQYF	TGTGCCAGCAGCGGCCGGGACAGGGAGCCGCATACGCAGTATTTT	many	TRBV9	TRBD1	TRBJ2-3
CASSLEGGLKDTF	TGCGCCAGCAGCTTGGAAGGGGGACTGAAGGACACCTTC	many	TRBV5-1	NA	TRBJ1-2
CASSRLGLAGGNTDTQYF	TGCGCCAGCAGCCGATTGGGACTAGCGGGGGGGAACACAGATACGCAGTATTTT	many	TRBV4-1	TRBD2	TRBJ2-3
CSALGLQETQYF	TGCAGTGCTTTGGGACTGCAGGAGACCCAGTACTTC	many	TRBV20-1	NA	TRBJ2-5
CASSLTGVGSTGELFF	TGTGCCAGCAGTCTCACAGGGGTGGGGAGCACCGGGGAGCTGTTTTTT	many	TRBV28	TRBD1	TRBJ2-2
CATTPGGGPTDTQYF	TGTGCTACCACTCCGGGGGGGGGCCCCACAGATACGCAGTATTTT	many	TRBV15	TRBD2	TRBJ2-3
CASRTGTGDETQYF	TGCGCCAGCCGAACCGGGACAGGGGACGAGACCCAGTACTTC	many	TRBV5-1	TRBD1	TRBJ2-5
CSATDFSEQYF	TGCAGTGCAACAGACTTCTCCGAGCAGTACTTC	many	TRBV20-1	NA	TRBJ2-7
CASSWTGAADTQYF	TGTGCCAGCAGCTGGACAGGGGCGGCAGATACGCAGTATTTT	many	TRBV7-9	TRBD1	TRBJ2-3
CASSAGQGNPGANVLTF	TGCGCCAGCAGCGCCGGACAGGGGAACCCTGGGGCCAACGTCCTGACTTTC	many	TRBV5-1	TRBD1	TRBJ2-6
CASSYDSGPIDEQFF	TGCGCCAGCAGCTACGACTCGGGCCCGATAGATGAGCAGTTCTTC	many	TRBV5-1	NA	TRBJ2-1
CASSSDRLNEQFF	TGCGCCAGCAGCTCGGACAGACTCAATGAGCAGTTCTTC	many	TRBV5-1	NA	TRBJ2-1
CASSTRQGSEKLFF	TGTGCCAGCAGCACCCGACAGGGCAGCGAAAAACTGTTTTTT	NA	TRBV7-2	TRBD1	TRBJ1-4
CASSLTFGAPQTLHF	TGCGCCAGCAGCTTAACTTTCGGAGCTCCCCAGACCCTCCACTTT	many	TRBV5-1	NA	TRBJ1-6
CAISTPDSNQPQHF	TGTGCCATCTCAACACCTGATAGCAATCAGCCCCAGCATTTT	many	TRBV10-3	NA	TRBJ1-5
CASSYPRTGEKAYNEQFF	TGTGCCAGCAGTTACCCCAGGACTGGGGAAAAGGCTTACAATGAGCAGTTCTTC	many	TRBV6-5	NA	TRBJ2-1
CASSFGDRGSEQYF	TGTGCCAGCAGCTTTGGCGACAGGGGGAGCGAGCAGTACTTC	many	TRBV7-2	TRBD1	TRBJ2-7
CATSRYPPGWDNTGELFF	TGTGCCACCAGCAGGTATCCTCCAGGCTGGGATAACACCGGGGAGCTGTTTTTT	many	TRBV15	NA	TRBJ2-2
CSATTILKETQYF	TGCAGTGCTACGACTATCCTCAAAGAGACCCAGTACTTC	many	TRBV20-1	NA	TRBJ2-5
CASSFLSGTVLEQYF	TGTGCCAGCAGCTTTCTATCCGGGACAGTCCTCGAGCAGTACTTC	many	TRBV7-8	TRBD1	TRBJ2-7
CASSSLGQGSTDTQYF	TGCGCCAGCAGCTCGCTGGGGCAGGGTTCAACAGATACGCAGTATTTT	many	TRBV5-1	NA	TRBJ2-3
CASSEFGQSKTDTQYF	TGCGCCAGCAGTGAGTTTGGACAGAGTAAAACAGATACGCAGTATTTT	many	TRBV10-1	NA	TRBJ2-3